Each of the 10 T cell receptor beta chains below was sequenced from the same sample in a study of blood T cell repertoires in COVID-19. Produced via immunoSEQ multiplex PCR; TCRdb's table is partial and in-frame only. The repertoire consists of approximately 110,000 clones, with 65% to 85% occurring once and the leading ten covering approximately 0.76%. Sequencing used peripheral blood. The source of these receptors is a woman in her seventies with acute or convalescent COVID-19.

V gene TRBV30 combines with J gene TRBJ1-5; D call uncertain. The length of the CDR3 is 14 residues. Germline CDR1 reads GTSNPN; CDR2 reads SVGIG (reference sequence). Deletions cut 1 base from V and 0 bases from J, with 7 bases between. The CDR3 DNA reads TGTGCCTGGAGTGCTGACATTAGCAATCAGCCCCAGCATTTT. This translates into CAWSADISNQPQHF.

CDR3 DNA: TGCGCCAGCAGTGCCACCACAGGCGCGAACACTGAAGCTTTCTTT. Protein sequence: CASSATTGANTEAFF. The chain joins TRBV5-1 to TRBJ1-1; D may be TRBD1 (5 bases). V lost 5 bases and J 1 base, leaving 15 bases between the germline ends. The germline V gene encodes CDR1 SGHRS and CDR2 YFSETQ. CDR3 length: 15 residues.

In its sample, this clone was seen once. CDR3 nucleotides: TGTGCCAGCAGCTGGGGACAGGAGCGCAATCAGCCCCAGCATTTT. Translation gives CASSWGQERNQPQHF. The chain has TRBV11-2 and TRBJ1-5; 8 positions match TRBD1. The CDR3 has 15 residues. CDR1 is SGHAT, CDR2 FQNNGV, per germline. The trim removed 4 bases at V and 2 bases at J, leaving 4 bases unmatched.

This clone was counted a few times. The chain combines TRBV9 with TRBJ1-4; tentatively, D is TRBD1 (5 bases). CDR3 length: 14 residues. The V gene lost 4 bases and the J gene lost 15 bases, with 22 bases spanning the gap. Per germline, CDR1 SGDLS and CDR2 YYNGEE. In DNA, the CDR3 is TGTGCCAGCAGCTTGGGACTCCCAGGACACAAATTGTTTTTT. It yields the protein CASSLGLPGHKLFF.

The chain joins TRBV5-4 to TRBJ2-7, with D perhaps matching TRBD1 (5 bases). V gave up 0 bases and J gave up 3 bases, with 13 bases separating them. Germline V CDR1 and CDR2: SGHNT, YYREEE (reference sequence). The CDR3 is made up of 15 amino acids. CDR3 in amino acids: CASSLDRAGHYEQYF. CDR3 nucleotides: TGTGCCAGCAGCTTGGATCGGGCAGGGCACTACGAGCAGTACTTC.

This clone was found a few times. The CDR3 protein is CASSPLAGVGNEQYF. CDR3 nucleotides: TGCGCCAGCAGCCCCTTAGCGGGAGTAGGAAACGAGCAGTACTTC. The gene calls are TRBV5-1 and TRBJ2-7; 9 nucleotides match TRBD2. The CDR3 consists of 15 residues. Germline CDR1 and CDR2: SGHRS and YFSETQ. V was clipped by 4 bases and J by 5 bases; unmatched bases: 10.

The V call is TRBV12-3 or TRBV12-4, the J call TRBJ2-3; possibly TRBD2 for D (6 bases). The CDR3 spans 11 residues. V lost 5 bases and J 8 bases, leaving 8 bases between the germline ends. The CDR3: CASSLGGTQYF. In nucleotides, the CDR3 is TGTGCCAGCAGTCTCGGGGGTACGCAGTATTTT.

V usage is TRBV5-1 and J usage is TRBJ2-3; TRBD2 is a possible D gene (6 bases). V was cut by 2 bases and J by 0 bases, with 7 bases left in between. Per the germline V gene, CDR1 is SGHRS and CDR2 is YFSETQ. This CDR3 contains 14 residues. The CDR3 DNA follows: TGCGCCAGCAGCTTCGGACTAAGCACAGATACGCAGTATTTT. Its translation: CASSFGLSTDTQYF. The whole variable domain, filled in from reference TRBV5-1 and TRBJ2-3, reads KAGVTQTPRYLIKTRGQQVTLSCSPISGHRSVSWYQQTPGQGLQFLFEYFSETQRNKGNFPGRFSGRQFSNSRSEMNVSTLELGDSALYLCASSFGLSTDTQYFGPGTRLTVL.

V is TRBV10-3 and J is TRBJ1-2; D perhaps matches TRBD1 (5 bases). Looked up from germline, CDR1 is ENHRY and CDR2 is SYGVKD. This CDR3 is built from 14 residues. V was trimmed by 4 bases and J by 10 bases, leaving 19 bases between them. The CDR3 DNA follows: TGTGCCATCAGTGGTCCCCCGGGGGAGGGACCCTACACCTTC. It codes for CAISGPPGEGPYTF.

A few counts support this clone. This sequence joins TRBV5-1 and TRBJ1-1; no definite D call. The germline V gene has CDR1 SGHRS and CDR2 YFSETQ. CDR3 length: 15 amino acids. Trimming shortened V by 0 bases and J by 5 bases, and 14 bases separated the two germline ends. The DNA for the CDR3 is TGCGCCAGCAGCTTGGACCCCGGGGTTCGGACTGAAGCTTTCTTT. Amino acids: CASSLDPGVRTEAFF. The variable domain in full, completed from reference TRBV5-1 and TRBJ1-1, reads KAGVTQTPRYLIKTRGQQVTLSCSPISGHRSVSWYQQTPGQGLQFLFEYFSETQRNKGNFPGRFSGRQFSNSRSEMNVSTLELGDSALYLCASSLDPGVRTEAFFGQGTRLTVV.